Sequencing of this T cell receptor beta chain was carried out in a study of T cells after somatic rescue of genetic block. The assay was immunoSEQ multiplex PCR, and TCRdb's table has in-frame clones only and misses some. This table has 9,000 to 10,000 clones, 70% to 85% appearing once. The germline gives CDR1 LNHNV, CDR2 YYDKDF (reference sequence). Trimming pared 5 bases from V and 5 bases from J, leaving 8 bases between. The CDR3 covers 12 residues. This TCR was recovered from a boy younger than 18. Material: peripheral blood mononuclear cells (PBMCs). This rearrangement joins TRBV15 to TRBJ2-3; D is unresolved. The DNA of the CDR3 is TGTGCCACCAGCTCTAGTGGAGATACGCAGTATTTT. It specifies CATSSSGDTQYF.